Listed below are T cell receptor beta chains from one sample, sequenced in a study of T cell responses to AZD1222 COVID-19 vaccine. Measured with immunoSEQ multiplex PCR; TCRdb has only the in-frame clones, and not every one. Of 20,000 or so clones listed, roughly 90% were seen once; the top ten hold 8.7%. Sequenced here: peripheral blood, sampled 28 days after the second AZD1222 dose. The receptors stem from an adult who received the AZD1222 COVID-19 vaccine. Both conserved end residues are part of each CDR3. Fields, in order: J gene, V gene, D gene, CDR3 DNA, CDR3 protein. The D gene is left open where the match is weak.

TRBJ2-3 | TRBV10-3 | TRBD1 | TGTGCCATCAGCCCGACAGGGGGCGGCACAGATACGCAGTATTTT | CAISPTGGGTDTQYF
TRBJ2-3 | TRBV29-1 | TRBD2 | TGCAGCGTAACCACTAGCGGGAACACAGATACGCAGTATTTT | CSVTTSGNTDTQYF
TRBJ2-3 | TRBV5-8 | TRBD2 | TGTGCCAGCAGCTTGGGAAGCGGGGGGGCCACGGATACGCAGTATTTT | CASSLGSGGATDTQYF
TRBJ2-4 | TRBV7-9 | TRBD1 | TGTGCCAGCAGCTCGGGACAGGAAAACATTCAGTACTTC | CASSSGQENIQYF
TRBJ2-6 | TRBV30 | . | TGTGCCTGGAGTGTAGGGGTTGGGGCCAACGTCCTGACTTTC | CAWSVGVGANVLTF
TRBJ2-5 | TRBV2 | TRBD1 | TGTGCCAGCAGAGATGGGACAGGGGCTCAAGAGACCCAGTACTTC | CASRDGTGAQETQYF
TRBJ2-2 | TRBV6-5 | . | TGTGCCAGCAGGCCGAGGGGGGGCACCGGGGAGCTGTTTTTT | CASRPRGGTGELFF
TRBJ2-2 | TRBV4-1 | TRBD2 | TGCGCCAGCAGCCAAGGACTAGCGGGGGGGCGTGGCGGGGAGCTGTTTTTT | CASSQGLAGGRGGELFF
TRBJ1-2 | TRBV6-5 | TRBD1 | TGTGCCAGCAGTTACTCGAGGACAGGGGGTGGCTATGGCTACACCTTC | CASSYSRTGGGYGYTF
TRBJ2-7 | TRBV27 | TRBD2 | TGTGCCAGCAGTTTAAAGGCTAGCGGGAGGTACGAGCAGTACTTC | CASSLKASGRYEQYF
TRBJ2-7 | TRBV5-1 | . | TGCGCCAGCAGTTCTGGGGGCATCTACGAGCAGTACTTC | CASSSGGIYEQYF
TRBJ2-2 | TRBV18 | . | TGTGCCAGCTCACCACCCTCCCGCGCTGAGTCCGGGGAGCTGTTTTTT | CASSPPSRAESGELFF
TRBJ1-4 | TRBV28 | . | TGTGCCAGCAGTTTTGGGGGGGCTAATGAAAAACTGTTTTTT | CASSFGGANEKLFF
TRBJ2-3 | TRBV10-3 | TRBD2 | TGTGCCATCAGGAGGGGACTAGCGGCGCTCACAGATACGCAGTATTTT | CAIRRGLAALTDTQYF
TRBJ1-5 | TRBV29-1 | . | TGCAGCGTTGGCTCGGACACCTATCAGCCCCAGCATTTT | CSVGSDTYQPQHF
TRBJ2-7 | TRBV18 | . | TGTGCCAGCTCACCACTCCCGCCCCGACAGATAAGCTACGAGCAGTACTTC | CASSPLPPRQISYEQYF